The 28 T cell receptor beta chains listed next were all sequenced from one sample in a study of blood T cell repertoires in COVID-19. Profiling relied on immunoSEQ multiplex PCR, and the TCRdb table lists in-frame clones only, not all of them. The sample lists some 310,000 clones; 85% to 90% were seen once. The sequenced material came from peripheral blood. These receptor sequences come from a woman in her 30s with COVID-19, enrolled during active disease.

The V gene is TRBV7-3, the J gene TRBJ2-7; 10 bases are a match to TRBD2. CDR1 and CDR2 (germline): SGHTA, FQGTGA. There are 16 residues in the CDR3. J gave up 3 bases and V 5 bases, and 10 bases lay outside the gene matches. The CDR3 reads CASSHSAGGSLYEQYF. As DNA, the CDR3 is TGTGCCAGCAGCCACTCAGCGGGAGGGTCCCTCTACGAGCAGTACTTC.

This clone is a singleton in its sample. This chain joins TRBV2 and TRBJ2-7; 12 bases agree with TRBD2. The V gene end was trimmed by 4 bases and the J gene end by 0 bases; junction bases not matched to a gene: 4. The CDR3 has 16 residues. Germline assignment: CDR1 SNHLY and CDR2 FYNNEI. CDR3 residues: CASSGTSGRSSYEQYF. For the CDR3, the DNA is TGTGCCAGCAGTGGTACTAGCGGGAGGAGCTCCTACGAGCAGTACTTC.

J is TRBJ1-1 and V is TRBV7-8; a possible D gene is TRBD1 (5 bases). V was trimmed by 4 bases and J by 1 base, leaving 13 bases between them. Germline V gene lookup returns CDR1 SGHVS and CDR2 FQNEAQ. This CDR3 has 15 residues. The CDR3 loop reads CASSSPDSPNTEAFF. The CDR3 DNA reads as TGTGCCAGCAGCTCCCCCGACAGCCCGAACACTGAAGCTTTCTTT.

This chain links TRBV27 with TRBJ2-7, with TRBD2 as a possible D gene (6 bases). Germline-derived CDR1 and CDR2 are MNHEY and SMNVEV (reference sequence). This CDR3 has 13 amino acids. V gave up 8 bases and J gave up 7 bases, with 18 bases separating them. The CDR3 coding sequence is TGTGCCAGCCTTCGTTTGGGGGGTAGTGAGCAGTACTTC. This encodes CASLRLGGSEQYF.

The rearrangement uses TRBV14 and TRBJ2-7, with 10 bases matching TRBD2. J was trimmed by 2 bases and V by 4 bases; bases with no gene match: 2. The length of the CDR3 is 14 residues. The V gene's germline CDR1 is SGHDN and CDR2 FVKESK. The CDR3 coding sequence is TGTGCCAGCAGCCGGACTAGCGGAGCCTACGAGCAGTACTTC. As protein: CASSRTSGAYEQYF.

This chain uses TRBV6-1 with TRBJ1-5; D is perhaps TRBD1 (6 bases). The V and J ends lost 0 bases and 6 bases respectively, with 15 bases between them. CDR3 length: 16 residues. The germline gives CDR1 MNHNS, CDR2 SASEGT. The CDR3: CASSEAEGGVGQPQHF. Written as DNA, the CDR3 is TGTGCCAGCAGTGAAGCTGAAGGGGGAGTCGGTCAGCCCCAGCATTTT.

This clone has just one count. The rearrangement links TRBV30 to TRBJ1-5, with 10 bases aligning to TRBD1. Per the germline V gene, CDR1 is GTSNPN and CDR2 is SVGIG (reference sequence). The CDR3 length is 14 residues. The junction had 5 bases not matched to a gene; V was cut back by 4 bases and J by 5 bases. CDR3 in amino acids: CAWNTGTGDQPQHF. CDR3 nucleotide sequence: TGTGCCTGGAACACCGGGACAGGGGATCAGCCCCAGCATTTT.

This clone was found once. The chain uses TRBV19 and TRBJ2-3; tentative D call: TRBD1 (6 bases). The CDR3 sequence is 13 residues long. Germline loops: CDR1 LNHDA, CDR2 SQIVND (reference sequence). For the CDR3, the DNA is TGTGCGAGCGAATCAGGGGACACAGATACGCAGTATTTT. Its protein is CASESGDTDTQYF.

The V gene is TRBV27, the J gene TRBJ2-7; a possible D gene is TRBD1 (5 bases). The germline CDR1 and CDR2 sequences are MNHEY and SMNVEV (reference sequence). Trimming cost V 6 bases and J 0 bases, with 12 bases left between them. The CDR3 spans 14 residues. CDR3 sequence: CASSPRDGSYEQYF. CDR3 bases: TGTGCCAGCAGCCCCAGGGATGGCTCCTACGAGCAGTACTTC.

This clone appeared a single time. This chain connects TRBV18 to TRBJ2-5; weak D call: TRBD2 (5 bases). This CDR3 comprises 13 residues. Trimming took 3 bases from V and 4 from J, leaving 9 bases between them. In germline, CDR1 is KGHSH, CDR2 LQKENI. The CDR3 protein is CASSPEAGETQYF. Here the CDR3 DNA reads TGTGCCAGCTCACCGGAGGCAGGAGAGACCCAGTACTTC.

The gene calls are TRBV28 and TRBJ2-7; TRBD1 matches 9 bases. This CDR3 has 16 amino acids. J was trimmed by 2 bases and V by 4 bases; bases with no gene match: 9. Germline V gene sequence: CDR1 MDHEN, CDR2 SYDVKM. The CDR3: CASSSHPRQGAYEQYF. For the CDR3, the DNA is TGTGCCAGCAGTTCCCACCCCCGACAGGGGGCCTACGAGCAGTACTTC.

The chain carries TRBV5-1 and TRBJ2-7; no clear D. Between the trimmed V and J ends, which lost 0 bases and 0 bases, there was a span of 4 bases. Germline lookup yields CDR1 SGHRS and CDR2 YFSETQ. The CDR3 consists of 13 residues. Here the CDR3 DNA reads TGCGCCAGCAGCTTGGACATCTCCTACGAGCAGTACTTC. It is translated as CASSLDISYEQYF.

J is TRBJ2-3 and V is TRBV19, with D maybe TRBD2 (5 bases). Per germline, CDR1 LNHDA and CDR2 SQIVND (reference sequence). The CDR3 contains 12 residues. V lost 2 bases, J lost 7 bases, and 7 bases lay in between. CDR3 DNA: TGTGCCAGTAGTATAACGGGGAATACGCAGTATTTT. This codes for CASSITGNTQYF.

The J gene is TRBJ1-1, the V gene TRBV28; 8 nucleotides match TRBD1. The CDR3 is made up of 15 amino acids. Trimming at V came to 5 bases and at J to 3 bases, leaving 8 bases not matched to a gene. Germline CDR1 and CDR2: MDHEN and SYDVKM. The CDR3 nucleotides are TGTGCCAGCAGTCCCCAGACAGGGGTGTACACTGAAGCTTTCTTT. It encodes CASSPQTGVYTEAFF.

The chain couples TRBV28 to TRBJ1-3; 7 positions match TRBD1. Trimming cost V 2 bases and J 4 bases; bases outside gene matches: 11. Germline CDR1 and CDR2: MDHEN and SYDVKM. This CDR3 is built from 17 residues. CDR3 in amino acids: CASSLGLGQPLGNTIYF. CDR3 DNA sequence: TGTGCCAGCAGTTTAGGACTGGGACAGCCCTTGGGAAACACCATATATTTT.

The CDR3 here is CASSSFSADTQYF. The CDR3 DNA reads TGTGCCAGCAGTTCTTTTAGCGCAGATACGCAGTATTTT. The V and J genes are TRBV12-3 or TRBV12-4 and TRBJ2-3; D is possibly TRBD2 (5 bases). CDR3 length equals 13 residues. Trimming took 4 bases from V and 4 from J, leaving 9 bases between them.

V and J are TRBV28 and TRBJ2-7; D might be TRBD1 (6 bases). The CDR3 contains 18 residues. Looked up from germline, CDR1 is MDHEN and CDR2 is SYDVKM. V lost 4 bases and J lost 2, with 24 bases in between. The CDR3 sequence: CASSYVTTGKGEAYEQYF. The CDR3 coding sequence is TGTGCCAGCAGTTACGTAACTACAGGGAAGGGGGAAGCCTACGAGCAGTACTTC.

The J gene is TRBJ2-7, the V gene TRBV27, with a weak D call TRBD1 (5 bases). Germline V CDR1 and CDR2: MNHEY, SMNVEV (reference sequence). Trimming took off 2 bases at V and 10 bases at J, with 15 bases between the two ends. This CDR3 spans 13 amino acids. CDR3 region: CASSLSLGAVQYF. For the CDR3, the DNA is TGTGCCAGCAGTTTAAGTCTTGGGGCGGTCCAGTACTTC.

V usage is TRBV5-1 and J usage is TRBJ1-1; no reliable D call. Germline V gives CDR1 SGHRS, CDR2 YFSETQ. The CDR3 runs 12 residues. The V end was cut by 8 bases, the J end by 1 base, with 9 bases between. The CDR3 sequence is CASGSGNTEAFF. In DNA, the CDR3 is TGCGCCAGTGGGTCGGGGAACACTGAAGCTTTCTTT.

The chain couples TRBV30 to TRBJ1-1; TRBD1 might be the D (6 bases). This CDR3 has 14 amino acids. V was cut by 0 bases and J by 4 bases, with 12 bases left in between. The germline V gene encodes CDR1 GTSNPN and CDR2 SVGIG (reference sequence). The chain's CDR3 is CAWSVGGAVTEAFF. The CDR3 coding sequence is TGTGCCTGGAGTGTAGGGGGGGCGGTCACTGAAGCTTTCTTT. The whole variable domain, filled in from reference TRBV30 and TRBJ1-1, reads SQTIHQWPATLVQPVGSPLSLECTVEGTSNPNLYWYRQAAGRGLQLLFYSVGIGQISSEVPQNLSASRPQDRQFILSSKKLLLSDSGFYLCAWSVGGAVTEAFFGQGTRLTVV.

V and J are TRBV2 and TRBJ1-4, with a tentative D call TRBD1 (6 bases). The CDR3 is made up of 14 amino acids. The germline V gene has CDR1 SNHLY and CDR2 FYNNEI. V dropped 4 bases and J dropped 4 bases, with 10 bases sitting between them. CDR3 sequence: CASSAGTRNEKLFF. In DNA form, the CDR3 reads TGTGCCAGCAGTGCCGGGACACGTAATGAAAAACTGTTTTTT.

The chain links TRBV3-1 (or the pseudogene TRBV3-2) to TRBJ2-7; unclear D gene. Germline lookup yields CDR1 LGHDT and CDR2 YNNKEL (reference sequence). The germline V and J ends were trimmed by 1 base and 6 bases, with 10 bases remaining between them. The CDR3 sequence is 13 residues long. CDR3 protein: CASSQARVGEQYF. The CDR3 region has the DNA TGTGCCAGCAGCCAAGCCCGAGTCGGCGAGCAGTACTTC.

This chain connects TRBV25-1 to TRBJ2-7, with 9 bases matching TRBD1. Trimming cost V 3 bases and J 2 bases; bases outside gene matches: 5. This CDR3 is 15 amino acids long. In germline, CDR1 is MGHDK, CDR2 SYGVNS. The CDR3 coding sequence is TGTGCCAGCAGTGACATGGACAGGGGAACCTACGAGCAGTACTTC. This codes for CASSDMDRGTYEQYF.

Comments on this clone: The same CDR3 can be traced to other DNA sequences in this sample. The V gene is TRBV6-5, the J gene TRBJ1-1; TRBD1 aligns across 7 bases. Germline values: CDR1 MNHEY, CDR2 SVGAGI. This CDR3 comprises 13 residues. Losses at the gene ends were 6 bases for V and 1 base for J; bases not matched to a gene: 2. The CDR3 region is CASSRTGNTEAFF. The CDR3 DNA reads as TGTGCCAGCAGCCGGACAGGGAACACTGAAGCTTTCTTT.

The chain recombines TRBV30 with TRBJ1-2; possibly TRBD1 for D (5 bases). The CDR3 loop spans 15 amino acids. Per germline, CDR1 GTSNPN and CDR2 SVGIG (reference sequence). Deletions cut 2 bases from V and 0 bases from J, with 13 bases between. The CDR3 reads CAWSPLGGSNYGYTF. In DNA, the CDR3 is TGTGCCTGGAGTCCATTGGGGGGATCTAACTATGGCTACACCTTC. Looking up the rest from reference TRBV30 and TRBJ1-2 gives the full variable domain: SQTIHQWPATLVQPVGSPLSLECTVEGTSNPNLYWYRQAAGRGLQLLFYSVGIGQISSEVPQNLSASRPQDRQFILSSKKLLLSDSGFYLCAWSPLGGSNYGYTFGSGTRLTVV.

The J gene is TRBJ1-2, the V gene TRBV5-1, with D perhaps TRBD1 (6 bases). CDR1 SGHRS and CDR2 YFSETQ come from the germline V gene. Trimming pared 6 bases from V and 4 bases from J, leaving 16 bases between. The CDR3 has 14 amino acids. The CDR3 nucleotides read TGCGCCAGCAAGCCAGGGGCAGAGAGCTATGGCTACACCTTC. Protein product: CASKPGAESYGYTF.

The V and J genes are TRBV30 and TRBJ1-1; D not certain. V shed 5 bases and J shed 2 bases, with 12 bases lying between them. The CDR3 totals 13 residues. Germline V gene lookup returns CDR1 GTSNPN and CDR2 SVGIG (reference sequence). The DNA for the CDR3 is TGTGCCTGGGCAATCAGTATAAACACTGAAGCTTTCTTT. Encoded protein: CAWAISINTEAFF.

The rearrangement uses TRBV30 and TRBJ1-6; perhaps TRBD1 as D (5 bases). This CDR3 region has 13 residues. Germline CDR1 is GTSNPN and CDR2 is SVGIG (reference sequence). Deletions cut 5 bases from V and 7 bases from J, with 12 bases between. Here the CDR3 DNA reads TGTGCCTGGGGGCAGGGAGGCAATTCACCCCTCCACTTT. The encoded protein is CAWGQGGNSPLHF.